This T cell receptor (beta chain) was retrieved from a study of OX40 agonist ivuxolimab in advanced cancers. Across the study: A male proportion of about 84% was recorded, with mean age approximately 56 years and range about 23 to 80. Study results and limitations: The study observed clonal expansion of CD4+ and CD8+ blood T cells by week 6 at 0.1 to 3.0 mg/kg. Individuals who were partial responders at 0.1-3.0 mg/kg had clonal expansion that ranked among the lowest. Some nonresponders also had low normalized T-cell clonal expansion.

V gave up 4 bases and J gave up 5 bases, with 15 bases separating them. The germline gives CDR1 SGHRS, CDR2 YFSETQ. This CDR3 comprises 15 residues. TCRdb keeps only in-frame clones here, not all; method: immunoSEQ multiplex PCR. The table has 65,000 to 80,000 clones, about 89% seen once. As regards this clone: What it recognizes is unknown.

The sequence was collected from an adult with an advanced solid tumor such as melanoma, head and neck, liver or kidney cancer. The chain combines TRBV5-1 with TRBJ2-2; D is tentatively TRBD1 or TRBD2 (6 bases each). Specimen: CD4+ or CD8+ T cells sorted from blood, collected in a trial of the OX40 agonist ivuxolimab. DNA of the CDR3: TGCGCCAGCAGCCTTAGCGGAGGGGGGACCGGGGAGCTGTTTTTT. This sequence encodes CASSLSGGGTGELFF.